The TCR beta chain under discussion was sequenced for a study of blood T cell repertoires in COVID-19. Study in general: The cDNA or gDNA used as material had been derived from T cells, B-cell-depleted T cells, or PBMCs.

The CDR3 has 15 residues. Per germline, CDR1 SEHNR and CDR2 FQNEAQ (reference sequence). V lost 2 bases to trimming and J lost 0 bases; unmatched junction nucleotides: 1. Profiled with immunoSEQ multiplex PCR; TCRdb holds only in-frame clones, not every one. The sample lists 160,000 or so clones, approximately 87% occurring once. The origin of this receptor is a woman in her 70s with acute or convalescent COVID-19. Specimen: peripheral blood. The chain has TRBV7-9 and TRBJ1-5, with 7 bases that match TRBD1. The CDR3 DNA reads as TGTGCCAGCAGCTTATCAGGGGGTAGCAATCAGCCCCAGCATTTT. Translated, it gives CASSLSGGSNQPQHF.